The next 17 T cell receptor beta chains were all read from a single sample in a study of T cell repertoires in cytomegalovirus infection. In TCRdb, the reads were re-called with MiXCR into one record per CDR3 protein. The sample lists hundreds of thousands of distinct CDR3 sequences, less than 40% seen once, with 2.5% to 3% in the top ten. Material for sequencing was PBMCs. Source of these receptors: a human donor in good health (CMV status not recorded). Some clones in this sample may be carry-over from other donors' samples.

Turning to this clonotype: A read error may account for a junction end that differs from germline. For the CDR3, the DNA is TGTGCCCTCGGACAGGGAGGCTCTGGGGCCAACGTCCGGACTTTC. This sequence encodes CALGQGGSGANVRTF. This chain connects TRBV6-5 to TRBJ2-6; TRBD1 aligns across 8 bases. The CDR3 is 15 residues long. CDR1 is MNHEY, CDR2 SVGAGI, per germline.

V is TRBV30 and J is TRBJ1-1, with no clear D. Germline values: CDR1 GTSNPN, CDR2 SVGIG (reference sequence). Trimming removed 0 bases at V and 5 bases at J, with 10 bases between. The CDR3 loop spans 13 amino acids. The CDR3 nucleotides read TGTGCCTGGAGTGTACGTGCGGGGACTGAAGCTTTCTTT. Translating gives CAWSVRAGTEAFF.

This clonotype was recorded a few times. The J gene is TRBJ2-3, the V gene TRBV27, with D hard to call. CDR3 length: 11 residues. Trimming removed 3 bases from V and 10 bases from J, with 8 bases in between. Germline V gene lookup returns CDR1 MNHEY and CDR2 SMNVEV (reference sequence). CDR3 loop: CASSFAGAQYF. The DNA of the CDR3 is TGTGCCAGCAGTTTTGCTGGGGCGCAGTATTTT.

The chain employs TRBV10-3 and TRBJ1-5, with 8 nucleotides matching TRBD1. Germline assignment: CDR1 ENHRY and CDR2 SYGVKD. The CDR3 totals 14 residues. Trimming took 3 bases from V and 4 from J; bases not matched to a gene: 2. The CDR3, as DNA: TGTGCCATCAGTGACAGGGGGCAGAATCAGCCCCAGCATTTT. This sequence encodes CAISDRGQNQPQHF.

The J gene is TRBJ2-3, the V gene TRBV29-1; D is possibly TRBD1 (6 bases). V was cut by 1 base and J by 8 bases, with 10 bases left in between. Germline CDR1 SQVTM, CDR2 ANQGSEA. CDR3 length: 12 residues. This CDR3 reads CSVEGGPITQYF. The CDR3 nucleotides are TGCAGCGTTGAAGGGGGGCCGATTACGCAGTATTTT.

The V call is TRBV9, the J call TRBJ1-5, with a possible D match to TRBD1 (5 bases). Trimming pared 4 bases from V and 3 bases from J, leaving 14 bases between. The CDR3 loop spans 15 amino acids. The germline CDR1 and CDR2 sequences are SGDLS and YYNGEE. CDR3 amino acids: CASSRTDTDNQPQHF. CDR3 sequence (DNA): TGTGCCAGCAGCCGAACGGACACCGACAATCAGCCCCAGCATTTT.

This sequence joins TRBV4-1 and TRBJ1-4; 9 bases match TRBD1. V lost 3 bases to trimming and J lost 7 bases; unmatched junction nucleotides: 9. Germline-derived CDR1 and CDR2 are MGHRA and YSYEKL. The CDR3 length is 16 residues. CDR3 nucleotide sequence: TGCGCCAGCAGCCAGGGCACAGGGGGCCGGGGTGAAAAACTGTTTTTT. It translates to CASSQGTGGRGEKLFF.

The genes are TRBV7-2 and TRBJ2-7; perhaps TRBD2 as D (5 bases). Trimming took 5 bases from V and 5 from J, leaving 10 bases between them. This CDR3 is built from 12 residues. Germline CDR1 reads SGHTA; CDR2 reads FQGNSA. The CDR3, as DNA: TGTGCCAGCAGCCCAACGACTAACGAGCAGTACTTC. Protein product: CASSPTTNEQYF.

Regarding this clonotype: A read error may account for a junction end that differs from germline. This chain connects TRBV5-3 to TRBJ2-5; 7 bases are a match to TRBD2. TRBV5-3 is classed as an ORF, of uncertain function. This CDR3 comprises 15 residues. The CDR3 here is CASSWMTPGGETQYF. In DNA form, the CDR3 reads TGTGCCAGCAGCTGGATGACTCCCGGGGGGGAGACCCAGTACTTC.

This clonotype came up a few times. The chain is built from TRBV2 and TRBJ1-6; the D is unclear. CDR1 SNHLY and CDR2 FYNNEI come from the germline V gene. The V and J ends lost 2 bases and 7 bases respectively, with 12 bases between them. The CDR3 runs 15 residues. The CDR3 bases are TGTGCCAGCAGTGAAACTGGAGCGAAAAATTCACCCCTCCACTTT. Its translation is CASSETGAKNSPLHF. The variable domain in full, with the rest retrieved from reference TRBV2 and TRBJ1-6, is EPEVTQTPSHQVTQMGQEVILRCVPISNHLYFYWYRQILGQKVEFLVSFYNNEISEKSEIFDDQFSVERPDGSNFTLKIRSTKLEDSAMYFCASSETGAKNSPLHFGNGTRLTVT.

The rearrangement uses TRBV6-2 or TRBV6-3 and TRBJ2-5, with unresolved D. Trimming pared 2 bases from V and 2 bases from J, leaving 6 bases between. Germline V gene sequence: CDR1 MNHEY, CDR2 SVGEGT. This CDR3 spans 13 amino acids. CDR3 bases: TGTGCCAGCAGTTACCCTCTTCAAGAGACCCAGTACTTC. Residues: CASSYPLQETQYF.

This clonotype came up many times. The chain joins TRBV7-2 to TRBJ1-2; D is undetermined. V lost 1 base and J lost 2, with 8 bases in between. Looked up from germline, CDR1 is SGHTA and CDR2 is FQGNSA. The CDR3 consists of 14 residues. The CDR3 DNA reads as TGTGCCAGCAGCTTAGTTTTCAGCAACTATGGCTACACCTTC. Amino acid sequence: CASSLVFSNYGYTF. Looking up the rest from reference TRBV7-2 and TRBJ1-2 gives the full variable domain: GAGVSQSPSNKVTEKGKDVELRCDPISGHTALYWYRQSLGQGLEFLIYFQGNSAPDKSGLPSDRFSAERTGGSVSTLTIQRTQQEDSAVYLCASSLVFSNYGYTFGSGTRLTVV.

This chain links TRBV20-1 with TRBJ1-5; D ambiguous. With 1 base removed from V and 2 bases from J, the gap between germline ends came to 6 bases. Looked up from germline, CDR1 is DFQATT and CDR2 is SNEGSKA (reference sequence). The CDR3 is 13 residues long. CDR3 residues: CSARVAGNQPQHF. The CDR3 DNA reads TGCAGTGCTAGAGTGGCGGGCAATCAGCCCCAGCATTTT.

This clonotype occurred many times. CDR3 region: CASRRLAGDNEQFF. The CDR3 DNA reads TGTGCCAGCAGAAGACTAGCGGGCGACAATGAGCAGTTCTTC. This chain joins TRBV7-2 and TRBJ2-1, with 10 bases that match TRBD2. J was trimmed by 5 bases and V by 6 bases; bases with no gene match: 4. Germline V gene data show CDR1 as SGHTA and CDR2 as FQGNSA. This CDR3 is 14 amino acids long.

On this clonotype itself: A read error is possible here, since a much larger clone lies one base away. This CDR3 is CASSFEGRKDEKLFF. The CDR3 nucleotides are TGTGCCAGCAGCTTCGAGGGGAGAAAGGATGAAAAACTGTTTTTT. The chain employs TRBV7-8 and TRBJ1-4; D may be TRBD1 (5 bases). With 3 bases removed from V and 6 bases from J, the gap between germline ends came to 14 bases. The CDR3 is made up of 15 amino acids. From germline, CDR1 is SGHVS and CDR2 FQNEAQ.

This clonotype was counted a few times. The chain links TRBV7-8 to TRBJ2-1; 8 bases are a match to TRBD2. The V gene end was trimmed by 10 bases and the J gene end by 8 bases; junction bases not matched to a gene: 13. This CDR3 region has 14 residues. Per the germline V gene, CDR1 is SGHVS and CDR2 is FQNEAQ. In nucleotides, the CDR3 is TGTGCCACTAGTCGGGCGGGAGGTTCCGATGAGCAGTTCTTC. It codes for CATSRAGGSDEQFF.

This clonotype was seen ten or more times. The J gene is TRBJ1-1, the V gene TRBV6-5; D might be TRBD1 (5 bases). The CDR3 extends over 15 amino acids. The ends were cut back, 4 bases at V and 1 base at J, with 13 bases in the middle. Germline V gene data show CDR1 as MNHEY and CDR2 as SVGAGI. The CDR3 DNA reads as TGTGCCAGCAGTTTGCAGGGCCAGAAGAACACTGAAGCTTTCTTT. Its translation: CASSLQGQKNTEAFF.